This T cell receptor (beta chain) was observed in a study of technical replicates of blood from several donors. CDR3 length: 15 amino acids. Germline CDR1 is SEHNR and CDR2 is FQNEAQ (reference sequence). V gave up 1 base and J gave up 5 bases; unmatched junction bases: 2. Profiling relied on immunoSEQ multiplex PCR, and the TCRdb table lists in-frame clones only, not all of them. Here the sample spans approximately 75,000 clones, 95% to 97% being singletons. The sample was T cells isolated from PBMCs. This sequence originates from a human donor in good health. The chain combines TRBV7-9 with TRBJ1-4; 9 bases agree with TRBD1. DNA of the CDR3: TGTGCCAGCAGCTTAGGGGACAGGGTGAATGAAAAACTGTTTTTT. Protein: CASSLGDRVNEKLFF.